These 21 T cell receptor beta chains came from one sample sequenced in a study of OX40 agonist ivuxolimab in advanced cancers. Repertoires were generated with immunoSEQ multiplex PCR, while TCRdb's copy carries only in-frame clones and drops some. The sample contains about 57,000 clones, 75% to 85% of which appear only once. The specimen comprised CD4+ or CD8+ T cells sorted from blood, sampled in a trial of the OX40 agonist ivuxolimab. Source of these receptors: an adult with an advanced solid tumor such as melanoma, head and neck, liver or kidney cancer.

This clone has just one count. The gene calls are TRBV7-2 and TRBJ2-5; D perhaps matches TRBD2 (7 bases). The closer fit of TRBJ2-7 to the DNA end suggests the J call may be wrong. This CDR3 has 14 residues. Per germline, CDR1 SGHTA and CDR2 FQGNSA. The CDR3 sequence is CASSYGGGSSEQYF. The CDR3, as DNA: TGTGCCAGCAGCTATGGCGGGGGCAGTTCCGAGCAGTACTTC.

On this clone: Within the sample, other DNA sequences also encode this same CDR3. The CDR3 DNA is TGTGCCAGCAGCCGGCAGGGGGCTTACGAGCAGTACTTC. Its translation is CASSRQGAYEQYF. The V and J genes are TRBV5-5 and TRBJ2-7; 8 positions agree with TRBD1. This CDR3 is built from 13 residues. CDR1 and CDR2 (germline): SGHKS, YYEKEE (reference sequence). The trim removed 4 bases at V and 4 bases at J, leaving 4 bases unmatched.

The chain couples TRBV6-1 to TRBJ2-1; possibly TRBD1 or TRBD2 for D (5 bases each). Germline V gives CDR1 MNHNS, CDR2 SASEGT. Trimming shortened V by 8 bases and J by 8 bases, and 13 bases separated the two germline ends. The CDR3 has 12 amino acids. In DNA form, the CDR3 reads TGTGCCAGCTCATGGGGCGGGTATGAGCAGTTCTTC. Protein product: CASSWGGYEQFF.

The chain uses TRBV5-8 and TRBJ1-5, with D unresolved. The CDR3 has 13 residues. The germline gives CDR1 SGHTS, CDR2 YDEGEE. Trimming took 5 bases from V and 9 from J, leaving 15 bases between them. The CDR3 loop reads CASRTTTTPPQHF. CDR3 coding DNA: TGTGCCAGCAGGACGACTACCACGCCGCCCCAGCATTTT.

V usage is TRBV14 and J usage is TRBJ1-4; D gene uncertain. The CDR3 is 15 amino acids. V dropped 0 bases and J dropped 3 bases, with 8 bases sitting between them. Germline V lookup: CDR1 SGHDN, CDR2 FVKESK. CDR3 residues: CASSQDIGSNEKLFF. In DNA, the CDR3 is TGTGCCAGCAGCCAAGACATTGGTTCTAATGAAAAACTGTTTTTT.

This rearrangement joins TRBV18 to TRBJ1-6; no clear D gene. Trimming left V 2 bases short and J 6 bases short, with 8 bases between. Germline-derived CDR1 and CDR2 are KGHSH and LQKENI. The CDR3 totals 14 residues. CDR3 protein: CASSPGMGNSPLHF. The DNA for the CDR3 is TGTGCCAGCTCACCAGGGATGGGTAATTCACCCCTCCACTTT.

A remark on this clone: The identical CDR3 is also encoded by other nucleotide sequences in the sample. V and J are TRBV6-1 and TRBJ2-6; possible D gene TRBD2, 5 bases. The CDR3 contains 15 residues. Germline CDR1 is MNHNS and CDR2 is SASEGT. V was cut by 6 bases and J by 0 bases, with 9 bases left in between. CDR3 coding DNA: TGTGCCAGCAGGGACTCGAGCTCTGGGGCCAACGTCCTGACTTTC. It is translated as CASRDSSSGANVLTF.

This rearrangement joins TRBV5-1 to TRBJ2-3, with 11 bases matching TRBD2. Germline V lookup: CDR1 SGHRS, CDR2 YFSETQ. With V trimmed by 6 bases and J by 4 bases, 7 bases remained unmatched. The CDR3 totals 15 residues. This chain's CDR3 is CASMVAGGPADTQYF. CDR3 coding DNA: TGCGCCAGCATGGTAGCGGGAGGGCCCGCAGATACGCAGTATTTT.

The chain recombines TRBV18 with TRBJ1-1; D is possibly TRBD1 (5 bases). This CDR3 contains 14 residues. Germline CDR1 KGHSH, CDR2 LQKENI. With 6 bases removed from V and 4 bases from J, the gap between germline ends came to 15 bases. Here the CDR3 DNA reads TGTGCCAGCTCGCTCAGGGATGGGGGCACTGAAGCTTTCTTT. Protein sequence: CASSLRDGGTEAFF. Full variable domain (rest looked up from reference TRBV18 and TRBJ1-1): NAGVMQNPRHLVRRRGQEARLRCSPMKGHSHVYWYRQLPEEGLKFMVYLQKENIIDESGMPKERFSAEFPKEGPSILRIQQVVRGDSAAYFCASSLRDGGTEAFFGQGTRLTVV.

This chain connects TRBV30 to TRBJ2-7, with D possibly TRBD2 on 6 matching bases. Germline V gene data show CDR1 as GTSNPN and CDR2 as SVGIG (reference sequence). V was trimmed by 2 bases and J by 6 bases, leaving 20 bases between them. This CDR3 contains 15 residues. CDR3 DNA: TGTGCCTGGAGTCCCGGGGGATTTGCTTTACGCGAGCAGTACTTC. It encodes CAWSPGGFALREQYF.

The chain is built from TRBV7-2 and TRBJ2-5; D unclear. Trimming shortened V by 5 bases and J by 5 bases, and 12 bases separated the two germline ends. The CDR3 spans 13 residues. In germline, CDR1 is SGHTA, CDR2 FQGNSA. Here the CDR3 reads CASSLPGSETQYF. DNA for the CDR3: TGTGCCAGCAGCCTACCCGGTTCGGAGACCCAGTACTTC.

V and J are TRBV7-9 and TRBJ1-3, with no clear D. The V gene lost 5 bases and the J gene lost 3 bases, with 5 bases spanning the gap. The CDR3 runs 12 residues. Germline CDR1 is SEHNR and CDR2 is FQNEAQ (reference sequence). For the CDR3, the DNA is TGTGCCAGCAGCCCGGATGGAAACACCATATATTTT. As protein: CASSPDGNTIYF.

The rearrangement links TRBV4-2 to TRBJ2-5, with a weak D call TRBD1 (6 bases). The assigned J gene may be wrong: the sequence end matches TRBJ2-7 better. Germline lookup yields CDR1 LGHNA and CDR2 YNFKEQ. The CDR3 is 14 amino acids. The DNA of the CDR3 is TGTGCCAGCAGCTTGGTGGACAGAGTTGCCGAGCAGTACTTC. Translated, it gives CASSLVDRVAEQYF.

The chain is built from TRBV5-5 and TRBJ2-7; no clear D. Germline assignment: CDR1 SGHKS and CDR2 YYEKEE (reference sequence). The length of the CDR3 is 14 residues. V was shortened by 3 bases and J by 2 bases, with 12 bases between the two germline ends. In DNA, the CDR3 is TGTGCCAGCAGCTCCTCTCGCCTCACCTACGAGCAGTACTTC. Its translation is CASSSSRLTYEQYF.

The chain is built from TRBV27 and TRBJ2-7; 10 nucleotides agree with TRBD1. CDR3 length: 16 amino acids. Germline CDR1 and CDR2: MNHEY and SMNVEV (reference sequence). V gave up 4 bases and J gave up 2 bases; unmatched junction bases: 8. CDR3 amino acids: CASSSRLDRGPYEQYF. The DNA for the CDR3 is TGTGCCAGCAGTTCAAGACTCGACAGGGGGCCCTACGAGCAGTACTTC.

This sequence joins TRBV5-4 and TRBJ1-5; the match to TRBD1 covers 8 bases. The CDR3 is 14 residues long. The junction had 1 base not matched to a gene; V was cut back by 4 bases and J by 1 base. CDR1 is SGHNT and CDR2 is YYREEE in the germline V gene (reference sequence). The CDR3 nucleotides are TGTGCCAGCAGCCGGACAGGGAGCAATCAGCCCCAGCATTTT. Residues: CASSRTGSNQPQHF.

The genes are TRBV29-1 and TRBJ2-3; D unclear. CDR1 and CDR2 (germline): SQVTM, ANQGSEA. V was trimmed by 3 bases and J by 10 bases, leaving 14 bases between them. The CDR3 runs 12 residues. CDR3 loop: CSVEATTGPQYF. CDR3 nucleotide sequence: TGCAGCGTTGAGGCCACGACGGGCCCGCAGTATTTT.

The gene calls are TRBV15 and TRBJ2-3, with TRBD1 matching over 10 bases. V shed 4 bases and J 6 bases; nucleotides not matched to a gene: 7. The germline V gene has CDR1 LNHNV and CDR2 YYDKDF (reference sequence). The CDR3 is made up of 15 amino acids. The CDR3 DNA reads TGTGCCACCAGCAACGCCGGGACAGGGGTTGATACGCAGTATTTT. Translated, it gives CATSNAGTGVDTQYF.

The V call is TRBV5-4, the J call TRBJ1-3; D gene ambiguous. The V end lost 4 bases, the J end lost 4 bases, and 6 bases lay between the germline ends. Germline values: CDR1 SGHNT, CDR2 YYREEE (reference sequence). The CDR3 consists of 12 residues. In DNA, the CDR3 is TGTGCCAGCAGCCTGTGGGGAAACACCATATATTTT. Its translation: CASSLWGNTIYF.

This clone was observed a few times. J is TRBJ1-4 and V is TRBV29-1; 8 nucleotides agree with TRBD1. The CDR3 contains 13 residues. Germline assignment: CDR1 SQVTM and CDR2 ANQGSEA. In DNA form, the CDR3 reads TGCAGTGCCTTTGGGACAGGTGGGGAAAAACTGTTTTTT. It specifies CSAFGTGGEKLFF.

The chain is built from TRBV6-1 and TRBJ2-4; maybe TRBD2 (5 bases). This CDR3 contains 18 residues. Germline V gene lookup returns CDR1 MNHNS and CDR2 SASEGT. The V and J ends lost 0 bases and 1 base respectively, with 16 bases between them. CDR3 amino acids: CASSEALLWERAKNIQYF. The CDR3 DNA reads TGTGCCAGCAGTGAAGCGCTTCTTTGGGAGCGTGCCAAAAACATTCAGTACTTC.